These 15 T cell receptor beta chains were sequenced from one sample in a study of CD8+CD57+ T cells in acquired aplastic anemia. It was patients with CD8+CD57+ cell expansion by flow cytometry who were chosen for sequencing. Genomic DNA constituted the template upon which TCR beta VDJ and CDR3 profiling was performed. One entry per CDR3 protein results from TCRdb running MiXCR on the reads. The sample consists of 200,000 to 300,000 distinct CDR3 sequences, 82% of them appearing once. Sample: sorted CD4+, CD8+, or CD8+CD57+ T cells (not recorded which) from PBMCs. These receptor sequences come from a human donor with aplastic anemia.

Concerning this clonotype itself: The conserved phenylalanine or tryptophan is not found at the CDR3 terminus, so this likely reflects a read error. The DNA is left out, because the CDR3 cannot be placed on it with certainty; the CDR3 is given as TCRdb lists it. The chain links TRBV7-9 to TRBJ2-4. The CDR3 length equals 12 residues, ends included. In germline, CDR1 is SEHNR, CDR2 FQNEAQ (reference sequence). The CDR3 region is CASGGAGNVRND.

This clonotype was counted once. At one end, the junction sequence differs from germline, possibly due to a read error. Here the CDR3 reads CASSVVQGDSEAF. The CDR3 DNA follows: TGTGCCAGCAGCGTAGTCCAGGGGGACAGTGAAGCTTTT. This chain uses TRBV9 with TRBJ2-3; TRBD1 aligns across 7 bases. The CDR3 has 13 residues. In germline, CDR1 is SGDLS, CDR2 YYNGEE.

As regards this clonotype: A much larger clone lies a single base off, so this may be a read error. The CDR3 carries no conserved terminal phenylalanine or tryptophan, so it likely arises from a read error. The chain is built from TRBV15 and TRBJ2-2; TRBD1 aligns across 8 bases. Trimming removed 4 bases from V and 9 bases from J; junction bases left unmatched: 4. This CDR3 contains 13 residues. The V gene's germline CDR1 is LNHNV and CDR2 YYDKDF (reference sequence). The CDR3 loop reads CATSMTGARELFI. The CDR3 bases are TGTGCCACCAGCATGACAGGGGCCAGGGAGCTGTTTATT.

For this clonotype: In this CDR3 the conserved last residue, phenylalanine or tryptophan, is missing, so a read error is likely. It is unclear where the CDR3 begins or ends on the DNA, so no DNA is shown, and the CDR3 is as TCRdb lists it. V and J are TRBV7-2 and TRBJ2-3; the table's D call TRBD1 went unverified against the DNA. From its first to its last residue, the CDR3 has 13 amino acids. Per germline, CDR1 SGHTA and CDR2 FQGNSA. The CDR3 sequence is CASRYGGGDKKYY.

Only a few counts were recorded for this clonotype. V and J are TRBV25-1 and TRBJ2-1, with 7 bases fitting TRBD1. Germline V CDR1 and CDR2: MGHDK, SYGVNS. Trimming took 6 bases from V and 10 from J; bases not matched to a gene: 15. The CDR3 has 15 amino acids. The CDR3 sequence: CASSLLGQGVGEQFF. The CDR3 DNA follows: TGTGCCAGCAGCCTGCTTGGGCAGGGGGTTGGGGAGCAGTTCTTC.

The rearrangement links TRBV7-8 to TRBJ1-5; 8 bases are a match to TRBD1. Germline loops: CDR1 SGHVS, CDR2 FQNEAQ. This CDR3 is 14 amino acids long. J lost 15 bases, V lost 10 bases, and 20 bases had no gene match. In nucleotides, the CDR3 is TGTGCCACCAGTGATGGGGACAGGAGTCCGGACACGCATTTT. Its protein product is CATSDGDRSPDTHF.

Regarding this clonotype: A read error may account for a junction end that differs from germline. This chain joins TRBV7-9 and TRBJ2-7, with D unresolved. Germline V lookup: CDR1 SEHNR, CDR2 FQNEAQ (reference sequence). The CDR3 has 14 amino acids. The CDR3 coding sequence is TGTGCCAGCAGCAACCAGAGAGAGACCCAGTACTTGTGGTTC. Translating gives CASSNQRETQYLWF. The full variable domain, with the rest looked up from reference TRBV7-9 and TRBJ2-7, is DTGVSQNPRHKITKRGQNVTFRCDPISEHNRLYWYRQTLGQGPEFLTYFQNEAQLEKSRLLSDRFSAERPKGSFSTLEIQRTEQGDSAMYLCASSNQRETQYLWFGPGTRLTVT.

This CDR3 reads CASSDLSGTGELFF. The CDR3 DNA reads as TGTGCCAGCAGCGACTTATCGGGGACCGGGGAGCTGTTTTTT. The chain joins TRBV9 to TRBJ2-2, with TRBD2 as a possible D gene (5 bases). Per germline, CDR1 SGDLS and CDR2 YYNGEE. The ends were cut back, 3 bases at V and 5 bases at J, with 11 bases in the middle. The CDR3 runs to 14 residues.

The rearrangement uses TRBV11-3 and TRBJ2-1; no clear D gene. Germline V gene data show CDR1 as SGHNT and CDR2 as YENEEA. The CDR3 is 13 residues long. The V end was cut by 3 bases, the J end by 13 bases, with 16 bases between. Here the CDR3 reads CASSFDVTGGQFF. Here the CDR3 DNA reads TGTGCCAGCAGCTTCGATGTTACGGGTGGACAGTTCTTC.

The J gene is TRBJ2-1, the V gene TRBV3-1; possibly TRBD2 for D (7 bases). Trimming shortened V by 6 bases and J by 8 bases, and 23 bases separated the two germline ends. CDR1 and CDR2 from the germline V gene are LGHDT and YNNKEL (reference sequence). The CDR3 has 16 amino acids. The CDR3 DNA reads as TGTGCCAGCAGGTCGGGGGGCGGAAACGGTCAGGATGAGCAGTTCTTC. This gives the protein CASRSGGGNGQDEQFF.

This clonotype was counted only a few times. This chain links TRBV2 with TRBJ2-7, with D perhaps assigned TRBD1 or TRBD2 (5 bases each). Trimming cost V 4 bases and J 5 bases, with 9 bases left between them. Germline-derived CDR1 and CDR2 are SNHLY and FYNNEI. The CDR3 runs 12 residues. The CDR3 loop is CASSVGGDEQYF. The CDR3 DNA sequence: TGTGCCAGCAGTGTTGGGGGAGACGAGCAGTACTTC.

The chain is built from TRBV15 and TRBJ2-2; D is undetermined. There are 15 residues in the CDR3. Germline V gene sequence: CDR1 LNHNV, CDR2 YYDKDF (reference sequence). Trimming took 4 bases from V and 6 from J, leaving 15 bases between them. The CDR3 spells CATSIAGGLAGELFF. In nucleotides, the CDR3 is TGTGCCACCAGCATAGCTGGCGGCCTCGCCGGGGAGCTGTTTTTT.

The table lists this clonotype with a few counts. V and J are TRBV7-8 and TRBJ2-5; 7 positions match TRBD2. The CDR3 spans 16 residues. Germline trimming cut 6 bases from V and 4 bases from J; bases unmatched to any gene: 14. CDR1 is SGHVS, CDR2 FQNEAQ, per germline. The CDR3 loop is CASRAGDRSIGETQYF. The DNA for the CDR3 is TGTGCCAGCAGGGCGGGAGATAGAAGTATAGGAGAGACCCAGTACTTC.

This clonotype was recorded a few times. CDR3 DNA sequence: TGTGCCAGCAGCTTAGATCTGACTCCGGACACTGAAGCTTTCTTT. Its protein is CASSLDLTPDTEAFF. The V gene is TRBV7-8, the J gene TRBJ1-1; D unclear. The CDR3 is 15 amino acids. Germline V gives CDR1 SGHVS, CDR2 FQNEAQ. V dropped 1 base and J dropped 3 bases, with 12 bases sitting between them.

This clonotype was picked up a small number of times. The chain employs TRBV7-8 and TRBJ2-7, with D perhaps matching TRBD2 (6 bases). CDR3 length equals 15 residues. Germline loops: CDR1 SGHVS, CDR2 FQNEAQ. V was pared by 4 bases and J by 3 bases, with 16 bases between. This CDR3 reads CASSSPTRDFYEQYF. The CDR3 bases are TGTGCCAGCAGCTCGCCGACCCGGGACTTCTACGAGCAGTACTTC.